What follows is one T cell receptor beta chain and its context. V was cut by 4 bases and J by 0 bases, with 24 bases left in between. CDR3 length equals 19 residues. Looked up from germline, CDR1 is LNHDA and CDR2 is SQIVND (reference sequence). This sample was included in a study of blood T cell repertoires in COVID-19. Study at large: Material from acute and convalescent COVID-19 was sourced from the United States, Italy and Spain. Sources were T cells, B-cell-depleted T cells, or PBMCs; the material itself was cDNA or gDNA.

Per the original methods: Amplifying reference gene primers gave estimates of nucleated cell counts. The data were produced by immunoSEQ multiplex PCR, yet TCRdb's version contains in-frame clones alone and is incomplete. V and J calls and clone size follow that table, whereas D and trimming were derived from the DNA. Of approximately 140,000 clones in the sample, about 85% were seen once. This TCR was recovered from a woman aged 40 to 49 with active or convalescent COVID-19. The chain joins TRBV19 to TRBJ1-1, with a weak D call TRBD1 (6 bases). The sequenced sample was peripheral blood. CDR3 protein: CASSTAPHTGPPVNTEAFF. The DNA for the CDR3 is TGTGCCAGTAGTACCGCACCACACACAGGGCCGCCGGTGAACACTGAAGCTTTCTTT.